Each of the 12 T cell receptor beta chains below was sequenced from the same sample in a study of blood T cell repertoires in COVID-19. Method: immunoSEQ multiplex PCR; TCRdb's copy keeps in-frame clones and lacks some. The sample lists 250,000 to 300,000 clones, about 81% occurring once. The sequencing sample was made of PBMCs or T cells enriched from blood (not recorded which). These receptors all stem from a man aged 25 to 45 with acute COVID-19.

V gene TRBV11-2 combines with J gene TRBJ1-1, with no clear D. The CDR3 spans 13 residues. Trimming removed 5 bases from V and 8 bases from J, with 15 bases in between. Per germline, CDR1 SGHAT and CDR2 FQNNGV. CDR3 DNA sequence: TGTGCCAGCAGCCCGTCCTTTCAGGCGGAAGCTTTCTTT. Encoded protein: CASSPSFQAEAFF.

The chain is built from TRBV29-1 and TRBJ1-2; D possibly corresponds to TRBD1 (6 bases). Trimming pared 6 bases from V and 5 bases from J, leaving 10 bases between. The CDR3 is made up of 11 amino acids. Germline loops: CDR1 SQVTM, CDR2 ANQGSEA. The chain's CDR3 is CSVLQGYGYTF. CDR3 in DNA: TGCAGCGTCCTACAGGGTTATGGCTACACCTTC.

V usage is TRBV10-1 and J usage is TRBJ1-1; TRBD1 might be the D (6 bases). This CDR3 contains 15 residues. Germline V gene lookup returns CDR1 WNHNN and CDR2 SYGVQD (reference sequence). V lost 4 bases to trimming and J lost 1 base, with 13 bases between them. The chain's CDR3 is CASSGRQVPNTEAFF. In nucleotides, the CDR3 is TGCGCCAGCAGTGGGCGACAGGTACCGAACACTGAAGCTTTCTTT.

V usage is TRBV15 and J usage is TRBJ2-7; weak D call: TRBD2 (6 bases). V shed 5 bases and J shed 4 bases, with 12 bases lying between them. The CDR3 is made up of 13 amino acids. CDR1 LNHNV and CDR2 YYDKDF come from the germline V gene (reference sequence). The CDR3 sequence is CATSPGTLYEQYV. CDR3 nucleotide sequence: TGTGCCACCAGCCCCGGGACTTTATACGAGCAGTACGTC.

The gene calls are TRBV7-3 and TRBJ1-2; TRBD1 agrees at 12 bases. Germline V CDR1 and CDR2: SGHTA, FQGTGA. The CDR3 sequence is 18 residues long. Germline trimming cut 7 bases from V and 1 base from J; bases unmatched to any gene: 13. CDR3 amino acids: CASTHQMGQGADNYGYTF. DNA for the CDR3: TGTGCCAGCACACATCAGATGGGACAGGGGGCGGATAACTATGGCTACACCTTC.

This chain joins TRBV3-1 (or the pseudogene TRBV3-2) and TRBJ2-6, with TRBD2 matching 7 bases. V was clipped by 4 bases and J by 0 bases; unmatched bases: 9. Germline CDR1 LGHDT, CDR2 YNNKEL (reference sequence). The CDR3 has 18 amino acids. The CDR3: CASSPTWAGVSGANVLTF. CDR3 DNA: TGTGCCAGCAGCCCCACATGGGCGGGAGTCTCTGGGGCCAACGTCCTGACTTTC.

This clone showed up just a few times. J is TRBJ2-2 and V is TRBV5-4; no firm D call. V dropped 5 bases and J dropped 2 bases, with 16 bases sitting between them. CDR3 length equals 16 residues. Germline assignment: CDR1 SGHNT and CDR2 YYREEE (reference sequence). This CDR3 reads CASSVGLLSNTGELFF. For the CDR3, the DNA is TGTGCCAGCAGTGTAGGTTTACTATCCAACACCGGGGAGCTGTTTTTT.

This chain links TRBV7-9 with TRBJ1-6, with a weak D call TRBD1 (6 bases). The CDR3 consists of 15 residues. Germline assignment: CDR1 SEHNR and CDR2 FQNEAQ (reference sequence). The V end was cut by 7 bases, the J end by 7 bases, with 17 bases between. The CDR3 protein is CASNNREFSNSPLHF. The DNA for the CDR3 is TGTGCCAGCAACAACAGGGAATTTTCAAATTCACCCCTCCACTTT.

This chain connects TRBV28 to TRBJ1-2, with TRBD1 identical over 7 bases. This CDR3 spans 16 amino acids. The germline gives CDR1 MDHEN, CDR2 SYDVKM. V was pared by 5 bases and J by 4 bases, with 13 bases of the junction left unmatched. In DNA form, the CDR3 reads TGTGCCAGCAGTATTCGTATGGCAGGGGGAGGCTATGGCTACACCTTC. Its translation: CASSIRMAGGGYGYTF.

The CDR3 DNA is TGTGCCAGCAGCTTGGGATCAGGTTCCGGCTATGGCTACACCTTC. Translating gives CASSLGSGSGYGYTF. The chain joins TRBV5-6 to TRBJ1-2; D remains unclear. CDR1 is SGHDT, CDR2 YYEEEE, per germline. The germline V and J ends were trimmed by 0 bases and 4 bases, with 13 bases remaining between them. The CDR3 length is 15 residues.

V and J are TRBV19 and TRBJ1-5; D is possibly TRBD1 (6 bases). V was shortened by 3 bases and J by 3 bases, with 15 bases between the two germline ends. The CDR3 extends over 16 amino acids. Germline CDR1 and CDR2: LNHDA and SQIVND (reference sequence). The CDR3 loop reads CASSISRQVVNQPQHF. CDR3 bases: TGTGCCAGTAGTATCTCTCGACAGGTGGTCAATCAGCCCCAGCATTTT. Filled out from reference TRBV19 and TRBJ1-5, the complete variable domain reads DGGITQSPKYLFRKEGQNVTLSCEQNLNHDAMYWYRQDPGQGLRLIYYSQIVNDFQKGDIAEGYSVSREKKESFPLTVTSAQKNPTAFYLCASSISRQVVNQPQHFGDGTRLSIL.

The rearrangement uses TRBV10-2 and TRBJ1-5; weak D call: TRBD1 (5 bases). Trimming pared 4 bases from V and 2 bases from J, leaving 9 bases between. This CDR3 has 14 amino acids. Germline V lookup: CDR1 WSHSY, CDR2 SAAADI. For the CDR3, the DNA is TGCGCCAGCAGTGTTACGACAGGCAATCAGCCCCAGCATTTT. As protein: CASSVTTGNQPQHF.